These T cell receptor beta chains were read from a single sample in a study of blood T cell repertoires in COVID-19. Clones were sequenced by immunoSEQ multiplex PCR, and TCRdb holds only the in-frame ones, with some missing. The sample yields over 100,000 clones, more than 80% seen once. The sample taken for sequencing was peripheral blood. The receptors stem from a human donor in a cohort sampled during active COVID-19. Both conserved end residues are part of each CDR3. A D gene is named only where the DNA matches it firmly. The size field is filled for only some rows; it gives once, few, many or a size class.

j_call,clone_size,v_call,d_call,cdr3_aa,cdr3_nt
TRBJ2-7,.,TRBV4-3,TRBD2,CASSQDAAGGSPLGF,TGCGCCAGCAGCCAAGACGCGGCGGGAGGCTCCCCTTTGGGTTTC
TRBJ1-4,.,TRBV18,.,CASSSAGDEKLFF,TGTGCCAGCTCCTCCGCGGGGGATGAAAAACTGTTTTTT
TRBJ1-1,.,TRBV11-2,.,CASSLGVGGTEAFF,TGTGCCAGCAGCTTAGGTGTGGGGGGAACTGAAGCTTTCTTT
TRBJ2-2,once,TRBV21-1,.,CARKGLAGTEGNTGELFF,TGTGCCAGAAAGGGACTAGCGGGAACCGAAGGGAACACCGGGGAGCTGTTTTTT
TRBJ2-5,few,TRBV7-8,TRBD2,CASSPLGLAETQYF,TGTGCCAGCAGCCCCCTGGGACTAGCGGAGACCCAGTACTTC
TRBJ1-6,few,TRBV30,TRBD1,CAWDRGLGSPLHF,TGTGCCTGGGACAGGGGCCTGGGTTCACCCCTCCACTTT
TRBJ1-1,.,TRBV4-3,TRBD1,CASSQGVWDSEAFF,TGCGCCAGCAGCCAAGGCGTATGGGACAGCGAAGCTTTCTTT
TRBJ2-3,.,TRBV11-2,.,CASSVTGTSTDTQYF,TGTGCCAGCAGTGTAACAGGGACAAGCACAGATACGCAGTATTTT
TRBJ2-3,.,TRBV4-3,TRBD2,CASSQEASGGAYTQYF,TGCGCCAGCAGCCAAGAGGCTAGCGGGGGGGCTTATACGCAGTATTTT
TRBJ1-4,many,TRBV30,.,CAWGSGIKEKLFF,TGTGCCTGGGGTTCCGGGATAAAGGAAAAACTGTTTTTT
TRBJ1-1,few,TRBV7-3,TRBD1,CASSSTGTGSEAFF,TGTGCCAGCAGCTCAACCGGGACAGGGTCCGAAGCTTTCTTT
TRBJ2-7,once,TRBV28,TRBD2,CASSFGGRGDVYEQYF,TGTGCCAGCAGTTTCGGGGGACGGGGGGACGTCTACGAGCAGTACTTC
TRBJ2-7,.,TRBV11-2,TRBD2,CASSLAPGGPSEQYF,TGTGCCAGCAGCTTAGCCCCGGGAGGGCCGAGTGAGCAGTACTTC
TRBJ2-2,.,TRBV5-5,.,CASSPSGITGELFF,TGTGCCAGCAGCCCCTCAGGGATCACCGGGGAGCTGTTTTTT
TRBJ1-1,.,TRBV6-6,TRBD1,CASSGDRGIEAFF,TGTGCCAGCAGTGGGGACAGGGGAATTGAAGCTTTCTTT
TRBJ2-3,.,TRBV24-1,.,CATSSGGTDTQYF,TGTGCCACCAGTTCCGGGGGCACAGATACGCAGTATTTT
TRBJ2-3,.,TRBV29-1,.,CSVEGGLGTDTQYF,TGCAGCGTTGAAGGGGGGCTTGGCACAGATACGCAGTATTTT
TRBJ2-7,.,TRBV19,.,CASSAYPGRRSSYEQYF,TGTGCCAGTAGTGCCTACCCCGGACGGAGGAGCTCCTACGAGCAGTACTTC
TRBJ1-2,.,TRBV7-9,.,CASSSRDKTNYGYTF,TGTGCCAGCAGCTCAAGGGACAAAACTAACTATGGCTACACCTTC
TRBJ1-2,.,TRBV11-2,TRBD1,CASSFNRGNGYTF,TGTGCCAGCAGCTTCAACAGGGGGAATGGCTACACCTTC
TRBJ2-7,.,TRBV6-2/TRBV6-3,TRBD2,CASSLRLAGALAGEQYF,TGTGCCAGCAGTCTGAGACTAGCGGGGGCCCTTGCGGGGGAGCAGTACTTC
TRBJ2-1,.,TRBV7-6,TRBD2,CASSPTSGGPREQFF,TGTGCCAGCAGCCCAACTAGCGGGGGGCCTCGGGAGCAGTTCTTC
TRBJ2-5,.,TRBV3-1/TRBV3-2,TRBD2,CASSRQRTSQETQYF,TGTGCCAGCAGCCGACAACGGACTAGTCAAGAGACCCAGTACTTC
TRBJ1-4,.,TRBV6-6,.,CASMVGRVGEKLFF,TGTGCCAGCATGGTCGGGAGGGTCGGTGAAAAACTGTTTTTT
TRBJ2-5,.,TRBV4-3,.,CASSQDLGGETQYF,TGCGCCAGCAGCCAAGATCTCGGGGGAGAGACCCAGTACTTC
TRBJ2-2,.,TRBV7-2,TRBD1,CASSPRDRGWSGELFF,TGTGCCAGCAGCCCCCGGGACAGGGGGTGGTCCGGGGAGCTGTTTTTT
TRBJ1-2,.,TRBV15,TRBD1,CATSRGRGWYGYTF,TGTGCCACCAGCAGAGGCAGGGGGTGGTATGGCTACACCTTC
TRBJ2-7,.,TRBV9,.,CASSPSVGSSYEQYF,TGTGCCAGCAGCCCCAGTGTAGGGAGCTCCTACGAGCAGTACTTC
TRBJ2-7,.,TRBV5-4,TRBD1,CASSVTGTYEQYF,TGTGCCAGCAGCGTGACAGGGACCTACGAGCAGTACTTC
TRBJ2-5,.,TRBV3-1/TRBV3-2,TRBD2,CASSQDPRRAIAGGRETQYF,TGTGCCAGCAGCCAAGATCCCCGCCGGGCGATAGCGGGGGGTCGGGAGACCCAGTACTTC
TRBJ1-1,.,TRBV7-2,.,CASSFGSMNTEAFF,TGTGCCAGCAGCTTCGGGAGCATGAACACTGAAGCTTTCTTT
TRBJ2-7,once,TRBV19,TRBD2,CASSPGGAEQYF,TGTGCCAGTAGCCCGGGGGGGGCCGAGCAGTACTTC
TRBJ2-7,.,TRBV28,.,CASSKAGASEQYF,TGTGCCAGCAGTAAAGCAGGGGCCTCCGAGCAGTACTTC
TRBJ1-4,.,TRBV28,.,CASSLGTNFIGKLFF,TGTGCCAGCAGCTTGGGGACAAACTTCATAGGAAAACTGTTTTTT
TRBJ2-2,few,TRBV4-3,TRBD1,CASSQGLGTGVATGELFF,TGCGCCAGCAGCCAGGGTCTGGGAACAGGGGTAGCCACCGGGGAGCTGTTTTTT
TRBJ2-3,.,TRBV30,TRBD1,CAWAPGQGIEDTQYF,TGTGCCTGGGCCCCGGGACAGGGGATTGAAGATACGCAGTATTTT
TRBJ1-2,.,TRBV11-2,.,CASSPARVPNYGYTF,TGTGCCAGCAGCCCCGCGCGGGTACCTAACTATGGCTACACCTTC
TRBJ2-5,many,TRBV4-1,TRBD2,CASAGGYQETQYF,TGCGCCAGCGCGGGGGGGTACCAAGAGACCCAGTACTTC
TRBJ2-5,.,TRBV11-3,TRBD2,CASSLEGTSGGNQETQYF,TGTGCCAGCAGCTTAGAGGGGACTAGCGGGGGGAATCAAGAGACCCAGTACTTC
TRBJ2-7,.,TRBV9,TRBD2,CASRWTGISLAGVTEQYF,TGTGCCAGCAGATGGACAGGGATTTCACTAGCGGGAGTAACGGAGCAGTACTTC
TRBJ2-1,.,TRBV5-1,.,CASSRGDSYSYNEQFF,TGCGCCAGCAGCCGCGGGGATTCCTACTCCTACAATGAGCAGTTCTTC
TRBJ2-7,.,TRBV5-5,TRBD1,CASSIDRAYYEQYF,TGTGCCAGCAGCATAGACAGGGCTTACTACGAGCAGTACTTC
TRBJ1-5,.,TRBV6-2/TRBV6-3,.,CASSSPFSNQPQHF,TGTGCCAGCAGTAGCCCCTTTAGCAATCAGCCCCAGCATTTT
TRBJ2-7,.,TRBV6-5,TRBD2,CASSSPGLAGTYEQYF,TGTGCCAGCAGTTCACCGGGACTAGCGGGGACCTACGAGCAGTACTTC
TRBJ2-1,once,TRBV7-3,TRBD1,CASSLGQGESFF,TGTGCCAGCAGCCTCGGACAGGGTGAGTCGTTCTTC
TRBJ2-1,.,TRBV7-3,TRBD1,CASSLGSKRTGGNRSYNEQFF,TGTGCCAGCAGCTTAGGCTCGAAGCGGACAGGGGGCAATAGGTCCTACAATGAGCAGTTCTTC